The rows below give T cell receptor beta chains drawn from one sample of a study of cytomegalovirus exposure and HLA in healthy donors. Sequencing used immunoSEQ multiplex PCR; TCRdb keeps in-frame clones, though not all of them. This sample has 100,000 or so clones, with about 80% found just once. The sequenced sample consisted of PBMCs. The receptors originated from a man aged 35-49 years in good health and CMV-seronegative. The CDR3 runs from the conserved cysteine through the conserved F or W. A D gene is named only where the DNA matches it firmly. Clone size is stated in some rows and not others, as once, few, many or a class when expanded.

>TRBJ1-1|TRBV7-9|few|TRBD1
TGTGCCAGCAGACGACAGGGGAGGGCTGAAGCTTTCTTT
CASRRQGRAEAFF
>TRBJ2-7|TRBV15|.|.
TGTGCCACCAGCAGAGTAAAGAGCTCCTACGAGCAGTACTTC
CATSRVKSSYEQYF
>TRBJ2-7|TRBV18|.|TRBD1
TGTGCCAGCTCACGCAACCGGGACAGAATATCAAGCTCCTACGAGCAGTACTTC
CASSRNRDRISSSYEQYF
>TRBJ1-1|TRBV9|.|.
TGTGCCAGCAGCGTAGTGGGGGAGGCCACTGAAGCTTTCTTT
CASSVVGEATEAFF
>TRBJ2-3|TRBV5-6|.|.
TGTGCCAGCAGCTTGGACCGCGGGCCGGCGCCAGATACGCAGTATTTT
CASSLDRGPAPDTQYF
>TRBJ2-4|TRBV18|few|.
TGTGCCAGCTCATTCCAGGGCGCGCTAGCCAAAAACATTCAGTACTTC
CASSFQGALAKNIQYF
>TRBJ2-3|TRBV7-2|.|TRBD2
TGTGCCAGCAGCCCCAGACTAGCGGGGGGCACAGATACGCAGTATTTT
CASSPRLAGGTDTQYF
>TRBJ2-5|TRBV6-1|.|TRBD2
TGTGCCAGCATTGCGGGGGGGCCGGAGACCCAGTACTTC
CASIAGGPETQYF
>TRBJ1-2|TRBV25-1|.|.
TGTGCCAGCATGGGGATGGGACTGAGCTATGGCTACACCTTC
CASMGMGLSYGYTF
>TRBJ2-3|TRBV11-3|.|TRBD2
TGTGCCAGCAGCCCTCCGGGCTTGGGGCGGGGGGGATACGCGCAGTATTTT
CASSPPGLGRGGYAQYF
>TRBJ1-2|TRBV19|.|TRBD1
TGTGCCAGTATTTCCGAGGGGGCGCAACACTATGGCTACACCTTC
CASISEGAQHYGYTF
>TRBJ2-3|TRBV30|.|TRBD2
TGTGCCTGGATGAGAGCGGGGGGGGCAGATACGCAGTATTTT
CAWMRAGGADTQYF
>TRBJ1-1|TRBV28|.|.
TGTGCCAGCAGTTTAAGTCAGTTGAACACTGAAGCTTTCTTT
CASSLSQLNTEAFF
>TRBJ1-5|TRBV2|.|.
TGTGCCAGCAGGGAACAGGGTGTGAGCAATCAGCCCCAGCATTTT
CASREQGVSNQPQHF